This T cell receptor (beta chain) came from a study of blood T cell repertoires in COVID-19 (dated by TCRdb to about 2020). For the study in its entirety: Collaborator samples came from the United States, Italy and Spain and covered acute and convalescent phases of COVID-19. The prospective study material was composed of cDNA or gDNA derived from T cells, B-cell-depleted T cells, or PBMCs. Subjects who had been exposed to COVID-19, were actively infected with it, or had recovered from it provided the deeply sampled blood TCRbeta repertoires that made up the dataset. The repertoires were made available in a free public database intended to serve as a resource for research on the immune response to SARS-CoV-2. Samples were obtained from the ongoing ImmuneRACE study (first 160 participants) and from over 1,000 subjects provided by 6 global collaborators. Nearly every sample came with metadata listing a de-identified subject ID, COVID-19 status, age in years and sex. HLA class I and class II types, where available, came from metadata supplied by the sample provider rather than from assay-based typing.

Enrolling through a virtual design, the prospective study's participants ranged in age from roughly 18 to 95 years and lived across 24 United States geographic areas. In the prospective study, cohorts were assigned on the basis of participant-reported clinical history obtained from a screening survey and a study questionnaire. ImmuneRACE Cohort 3 recovered participants were defined by two consecutive negative NP/OP PCR tests, healthcare professional clearance, or symptom resolution. In the prospective study, whole blood, serum and a nasopharyngeal or oropharyngeal swab were collected from each participant by mobile phlebotomists. Prospective study participants could optionally give additional blood draws and questionnaires over a 2-month period. Before DNA extraction, prospective study blood samples were shipped either frozen or at room temperature. Here is what the overall study found, with its caveats: The quantity of clinical and demographic metadata differed by source and by participant and was supplied without curation.

V is clipped by 4 bases and J by 1 base, and the sequence between their germline boundaries is 5 bases long. The CDR3 starts with the cysteine, ends with the phenylalanine, and has 12 residues. The entry retains the CDR3 DNA only, 36 bases that are in frame from base 1. CDR1 and CDR2, per the germline V gene, are SGHRS and YFSETQ. Concerning this clone itself: Which antigen it targets is not known. No quality values exist for individual bases; no much larger clone is one base distant.

The immunoSEQ Assay, a bias-controlled multiplex PCR, was used to amplify TCRbeta CDR3 regions from genomic DNA. The original pipeline was this. The number of nucleated cells in each sample was estimated from the amplification of reference gene primers within the assay. To quantify the absolute abundance of each unique TCRbeta CDR3 rearrangement, sequence reads were collapsed and filtered. Productive Simpson clonality was computed per sample as the square root of Simpson's diversity index over productive rearrangements. TCRdb re-hosts the immuneACCESS table, in-frame sequences only. Its copies lack some clones; in the studies checked, an unresolved V gene accounts for under half of them, and the cause for the rest is not known. The D gene and trimming were derived from the DNA, and the V and J assignments and clone size from that table. In all, the sample holds 430,000 or so clones, and approximately 90% of those were seen once. Less than 2% of the sample rests with the top ten.

The sequence was obtained from a woman between 40 and 55 years old who had recovered from COVID-19. The chain is encoded by TRBV5-1 joined to TRBJ1-1, with the D gene not clear enough to name. The sample taken for sequencing was PBMCs or T cells enriched from blood (not recorded which). In nucleotide form, the sequence is TGCGCCAGCAGCCCGGGGAACACTGAAGCTTTCTTT. This codes for CASSPGNTEAFF.